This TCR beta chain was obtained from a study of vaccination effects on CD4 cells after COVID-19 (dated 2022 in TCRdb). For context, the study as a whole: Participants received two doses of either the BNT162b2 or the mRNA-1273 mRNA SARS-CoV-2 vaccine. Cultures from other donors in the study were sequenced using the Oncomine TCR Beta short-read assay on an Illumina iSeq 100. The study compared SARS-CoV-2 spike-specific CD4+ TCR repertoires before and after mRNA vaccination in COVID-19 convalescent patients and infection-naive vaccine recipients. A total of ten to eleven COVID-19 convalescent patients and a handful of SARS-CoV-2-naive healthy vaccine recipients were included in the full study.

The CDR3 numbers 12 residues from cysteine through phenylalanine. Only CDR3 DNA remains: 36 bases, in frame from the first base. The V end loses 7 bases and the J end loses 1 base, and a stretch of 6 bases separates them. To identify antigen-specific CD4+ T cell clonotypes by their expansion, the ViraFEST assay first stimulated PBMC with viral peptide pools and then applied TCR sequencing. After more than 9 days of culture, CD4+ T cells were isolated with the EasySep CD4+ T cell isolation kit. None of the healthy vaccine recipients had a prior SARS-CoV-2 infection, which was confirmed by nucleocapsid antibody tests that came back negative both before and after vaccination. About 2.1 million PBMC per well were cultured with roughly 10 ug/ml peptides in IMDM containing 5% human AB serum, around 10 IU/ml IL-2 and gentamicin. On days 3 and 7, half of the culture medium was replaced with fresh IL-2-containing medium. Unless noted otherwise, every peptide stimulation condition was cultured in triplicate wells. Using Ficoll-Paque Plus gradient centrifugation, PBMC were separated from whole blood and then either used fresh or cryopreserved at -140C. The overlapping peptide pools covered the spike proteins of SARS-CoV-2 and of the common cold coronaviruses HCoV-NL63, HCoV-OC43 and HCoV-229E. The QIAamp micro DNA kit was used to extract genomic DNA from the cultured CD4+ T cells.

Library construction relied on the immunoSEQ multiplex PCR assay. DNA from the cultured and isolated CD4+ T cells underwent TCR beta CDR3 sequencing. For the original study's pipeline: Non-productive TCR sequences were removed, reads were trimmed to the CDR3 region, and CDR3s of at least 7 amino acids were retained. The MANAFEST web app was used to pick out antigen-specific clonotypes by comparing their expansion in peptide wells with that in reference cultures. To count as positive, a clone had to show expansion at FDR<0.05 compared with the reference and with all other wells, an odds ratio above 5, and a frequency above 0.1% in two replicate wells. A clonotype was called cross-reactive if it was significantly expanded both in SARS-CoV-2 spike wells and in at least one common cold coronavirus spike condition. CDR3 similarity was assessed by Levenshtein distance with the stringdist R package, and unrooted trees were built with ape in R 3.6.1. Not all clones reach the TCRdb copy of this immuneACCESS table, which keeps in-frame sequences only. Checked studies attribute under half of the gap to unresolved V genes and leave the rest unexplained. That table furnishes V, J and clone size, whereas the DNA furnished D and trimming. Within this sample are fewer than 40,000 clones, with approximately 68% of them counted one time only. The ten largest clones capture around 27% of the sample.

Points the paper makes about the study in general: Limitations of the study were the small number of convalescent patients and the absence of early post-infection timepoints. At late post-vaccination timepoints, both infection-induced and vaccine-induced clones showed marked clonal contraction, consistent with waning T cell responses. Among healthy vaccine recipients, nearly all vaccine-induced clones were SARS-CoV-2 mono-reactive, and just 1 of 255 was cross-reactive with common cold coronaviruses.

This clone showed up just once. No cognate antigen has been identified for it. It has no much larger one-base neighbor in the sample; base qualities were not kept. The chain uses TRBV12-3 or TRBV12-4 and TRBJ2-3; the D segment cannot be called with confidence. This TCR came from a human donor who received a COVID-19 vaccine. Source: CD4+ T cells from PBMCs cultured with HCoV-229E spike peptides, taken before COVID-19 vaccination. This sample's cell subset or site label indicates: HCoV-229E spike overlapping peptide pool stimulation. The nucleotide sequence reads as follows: TGTGCCAGCAAGTGGGGCACAGATACGCAGTATTTT. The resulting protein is CASKWGTDTQYF.